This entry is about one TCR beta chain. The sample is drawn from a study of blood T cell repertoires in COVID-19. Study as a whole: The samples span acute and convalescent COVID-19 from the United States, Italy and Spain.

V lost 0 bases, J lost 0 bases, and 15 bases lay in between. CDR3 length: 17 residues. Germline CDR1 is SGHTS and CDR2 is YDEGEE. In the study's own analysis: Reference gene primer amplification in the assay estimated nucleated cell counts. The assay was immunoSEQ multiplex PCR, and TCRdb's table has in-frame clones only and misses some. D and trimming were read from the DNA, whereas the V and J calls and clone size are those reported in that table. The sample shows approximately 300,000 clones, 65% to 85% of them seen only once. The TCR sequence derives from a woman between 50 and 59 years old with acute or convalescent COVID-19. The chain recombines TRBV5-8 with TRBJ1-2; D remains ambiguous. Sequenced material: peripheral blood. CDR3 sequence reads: CASSLGVGTGSNYGYTF. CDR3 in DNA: TGTGCCAGCAGCTTGGGTGTTGGAACGGGTTCTAACTATGGCTACACCTTC. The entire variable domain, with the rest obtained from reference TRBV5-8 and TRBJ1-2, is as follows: EAGVTQSPTHLIKTRGQQATLRCSPISGHTSVYWYQQALGLGLQFLLWYDEGEERNRGNFPPRFSGRQFPNYSSELNVNALELEDSALYLCASSLGVGTGSNYGYTFGSGTRLTVV.